The 14 T cell receptor beta chains listed next were all sequenced from one sample in a study of cytomegalovirus exposure and HLA in healthy donors. The PCR made use of 60 Vbeta and 13 Jbeta primers. Clones were sequenced by immunoSEQ multiplex PCR, and TCRdb holds only the in-frame ones, with some missing. The table has more than 150,000 clones, about four fifths seen once. The sequencing sample was made of PBMCs. The receptors shown here come from a woman younger than 45 in good health and CMV-seropositive.

The rearrangement joins TRBV6-5 to TRBJ2-5; the D gene is possibly TRBD2 (6 bases). CDR1 and CDR2 from the germline V gene are MNHEY and SVGAGI. V lost 2 bases to trimming and J lost 3 bases, with 13 bases between them. The CDR3 runs to 15 residues. The DNA for the CDR3 is TGTGCCAGCAGTTACGTGGCTAGCGCTAAAGAGACCCAGTACTTC. Protein product: CASSYVASAKETQYF.

J is TRBJ2-1 and V is TRBV5-1, with 8 bases aligning to TRBD2. The ends lost 0 bases at V and 1 base at J; junction bases unmatched: 6. The CDR3 runs 17 residues. From germline, CDR1 is SGHRS and CDR2 YFSETQ. CDR3 residues: CASSLAGLAGSYNEQFF. CDR3 nucleotides: TGCGCCAGCAGCTTGGCCGGATTAGCGGGGTCCTACAATGAGCAGTTCTTC. Together with reference TRBV5-1 and TRBJ2-1, the CDR3 gives the full variable domain: KAGVTQTPRYLIKTRGQQVTLSCSPISGHRSVSWYQQTPGQGLQFLFEYFSETQRNKGNFPGRFSGRQFSNSRSEMNVSTLELGDSALYLCASSLAGLAGSYNEQFFGPGTRLTVL.

In the case of this clone: One end of the junction varies from germline; a read error may be responsible. V gene TRBV7-7 combines with J gene TRBJ2-3; 7 nucleotides align to TRBD2. The V gene's germline CDR1 is SSHAT and CDR2 FNYEAQ (reference sequence). The CDR3 is made up of 15 amino acids. The DNA of the CDR3 is TGTGCTAGCAGCCCTAGCGGAGGCCGCACAGATACGCAGTATTTT. It yields the protein CASSPSGGRTDTQYF.

The V call is TRBV6-5, the J call TRBJ1-1; the D is unclear. The CDR3 is 13 residues long. V gave up 5 bases and J gave up 5 bases, with 12 bases separating them. The germline gives CDR1 MNHEY, CDR2 SVGAGI. The chain's CDR3 is CASSPWSGTEAFF. CDR3 coding DNA: TGTGCCAGCAGTCCCTGGTCGGGAACTGAAGCTTTCTTT.

V gene TRBV27 combines with J gene TRBJ2-7; 9 bases fit TRBD1. Germline assignment: CDR1 MNHEY and CDR2 SMNVEV (reference sequence). CDR3 length equals 15 residues. The V and J ends lost 5 bases and 2 bases, in that order; junction bases with no gene match: 7. The CDR3, as DNA: TGTGCCAGCAGTGTGGGCGGACAGGGGACCTACGAGCAGTACTTC. As protein: CASSVGGQGTYEQYF.

The CDR3: CASSLGTYGNTIYF. Here the CDR3 DNA reads TGTGCCAGCAGCTTGGGGACATACGGAAACACCATATATTTT. The chain combines TRBV5-6 with TRBJ1-3; possible D gene TRBD1, 5 bases. CDR3 length equals 14 residues. Trimming took 0 bases from V and 4 from J, leaving 8 bases between them. Germline lookup yields CDR1 SGHDT and CDR2 YYEEEE. Looking up the rest from reference TRBV5-6 and TRBJ1-3 gives the full variable domain: DAGVTQSPTHLIKTRGQQVTLRCSPKSGHDTVSWYQQALGQGPQFIFQYYEEEERQRGNFPDRFSGHQFPNYSSELNVNALLLGDSALYLCASSLGTYGNTIYFGEGSWLTVV.

Concerning this clone itself: Mismatch with germline at one junction end may stem from a read error. The chain has TRBV29-1 and TRBJ2-7; D is possibly TRBD1 (5 bases). The CDR3 length is 13 residues. In germline, CDR1 is SQVTM, CDR2 ANQGSEA. For the CDR3, the DNA is TGCAGCGTTATAACAGGAAGGGGTTACGGGCAGTACTTC. Encoded protein: CSVITGRGYGQYF.

The genes are TRBV19 and TRBJ1-5; a weak D match, TRBD1 (6 bases). Germline loops: CDR1 LNHDA, CDR2 SQIVND (reference sequence). V was shortened by 6 bases and J by 4 bases, with 16 bases between the two germline ends. The CDR3 contains 15 residues. The CDR3 spells CASSWGGRGNQPQHF. The CDR3 DNA reads as TGTGCCAGTAGCTGGGGGGGCAGGGGAAATCAGCCCCAGCATTTT.

The gene calls are TRBV7-9 and TRBJ2-1, with TRBD2 identical over 7 bases. Unmatched junction bases numbered 6, after V lost 2 bases and J lost 5 bases. Germline V gives CDR1 SEHNR, CDR2 FQNEAQ (reference sequence). The CDR3 contains 15 residues. In nucleotides, the CDR3 is TGTGCCAGCAGCTTATTGGGGGAGGGTAACAATGAGCAGTTCTTC. This gives the protein CASSLLGEGNNEQFF.

J is TRBJ2-1 and V is TRBV25-1; tentatively, D is TRBD1 (6 bases). The germline V gene encodes CDR1 MGHDK and CDR2 SYGVNS. The CDR3 length is 11 residues. V gave up 8 bases and J gave up 4 bases, with 6 bases separating them. The CDR3 protein is CASQGYNEQFF. The CDR3 bases are TGTGCCAGCCAGGGGTACAATGAGCAGTTCTTC.

J is TRBJ2-1 and V is TRBV27, with TRBD1 as a possible D gene (5 bases). CDR1 is MNHEY, CDR2 SMNVEV, per germline (reference sequence). CDR3 size: 11 residues. Trimming took 6 bases from V and 8 from J, leaving 8 bases between them. CDR3 nucleotides: TGTGCCAGCAGAAGGGGCGATGAGCAGTTCTTC. As protein: CASRRGDEQFF.

The J gene is TRBJ2-3, the V gene TRBV27; 8 bases line up with TRBD2. V lost 6 bases and J lost 4; bases outside the gene matches: 9. Looked up from germline, CDR1 is MNHEY and CDR2 is SMNVEV (reference sequence). This CDR3 spans 15 amino acids. CDR3 sequence: CASRPSGSGADTQYF. CDR3 coding DNA: TGTGCCAGCAGGCCAAGCGGGAGTGGCGCAGATACGCAGTATTTT.

This clone was counted a single time. The chain joins TRBV28 to TRBJ1-1, with D possibly TRBD1 on 5 matching bases. The CDR3 totals 13 residues. Germline CDR1 MDHEN, CDR2 SYDVKM. Trimming shortened V by 5 bases and J by 6 bases, and 13 bases separated the two germline ends. The CDR3 region has the DNA TGTGCCAGCAGTACGACAGTAATATCTGAAGCTTTCTTT. As protein: CASSTTVISEAFF. Drawing the rest from reference TRBV28 and TRBJ1-1, the complete variable domain is DVKVTQSSRYLVKRTGEKVFLECVQDMDHENMFWYRQDPGLGLRLIYFSYDVKMKEKGDIPEGYSVSREKKERFSLILESASTNQTSMYLCASSTTVISEAFFGQGTRLTVV.

The chain has TRBV28 and TRBJ2-1; no clear D gene. CDR1 is MDHEN and CDR2 is SYDVKM in the germline V gene. There are 14 residues in the CDR3. Trimming took off 1 base at V and 7 bases at J, with 11 bases between the two ends. As DNA, the CDR3 is TGTGCCAGCAGTTTATCCCCCGCCGCGAATGAGCAGTTCTTC. Its protein product is CASSLSPAANEQFF.